These 10 T cell receptor beta chains were all obtained from the same sample, sequenced in a study of blood T cell repertoires in COVID-19. The assay was immunoSEQ multiplex PCR, and TCRdb's table has in-frame clones only and misses some. The sample shows a few hundred thousand clones, less than 95% of them seen only once. Sequencing was carried out using PBMCs or T cells enriched from blood (not recorded which). The source is a man between 18 and 29 years old who had recovered from COVID-19.

The V and J genes are TRBV12-3 or TRBV12-4 and TRBJ2-1; 7 bases are a match to TRBD1. This CDR3 contains 13 residues. Trimming removed 3 bases from V and 14 bases from J; junction bases left unmatched: 10. The CDR3 region is CASSFGGPTGEFF. The CDR3 nucleotides read TGTGCCAGCAGTTTTGGTGGGCCTACAGGGGAGTTCTTC.

This clone is a singleton in its sample. The gene calls are TRBV20-1 and TRBJ2-1, with 9 bases aligning to TRBD2. This CDR3 is 16 amino acids long. The V gene's germline CDR1 is DFQATT and CDR2 SNEGSKA (reference sequence). J lost 4 bases, V lost 3 bases, and 10 bases had no gene match. DNA of the CDR3: TGCAGTGCTAGTAAGAGCGGGAGGCGGACATACAATGAGCAGTTCTTC. Residues: CSASKSGRRTYNEQFF.

The V gene is TRBV5-6, the J gene TRBJ1-4, with 7 bases aligning to TRBD1. The germline gives CDR1 SGHDT, CDR2 YYEEEE. The V segment lost 4 bases and the J segment 8 bases; nucleotides outside the gene matches: 8. This CDR3 comprises 14 residues. The CDR3 DNA follows: TGTGCCAGCAGCCAGTTCGCGGGACAGGAAAAACTGTTTTTT. Translation: CASSQFAGQEKLFF.

The chain is built from TRBV7-3 and TRBJ1-3; 10 nucleotides line up with TRBD1. The CDR3 is 16 residues long. Looked up from germline, CDR1 is SGHTA and CDR2 is FQGTGA. Trimming took 6 bases from V and 0 from J; bases not matched to a gene: 5. CDR3 nucleotides: TGTGCCAGCAGTTCCGGGACAGGGGCCTCTGGAAACACCATATATTTT. Amino acids: CASSSGTGASGNTIYF.

V usage is TRBV18 and J usage is TRBJ1-5; the D is unclear. Trimming removed 6 bases at V and 2 bases at J, with 14 bases between. The germline V gene encodes CDR1 KGHSH and CDR2 LQKENI. The CDR3 extends over 15 amino acids. CDR3 coding DNA: TGTGCCAGCTCGTCTCAGGAGGCAGGCAATCAGCCCCAGCATTTT. This encodes CASSSQEAGNQPQHF.

This clone has more than one count but fewer than ten. V is TRBV28 and J is TRBJ1-5; D might be TRBD1 (5 bases). Germline V CDR1 and CDR2: MDHEN, SYDVKM. The length of the CDR3 is 13 residues. Trimming left V 6 bases short and J 7 bases short, with 13 bases between. The CDR3: CASSQYRNQPQHF. In nucleotides, the CDR3 is TGTGCCAGCAGCCAATACAGGAACCAGCCCCAGCATTTT.

V and J are TRBV19 and TRBJ1-2, with a possible D match to TRBD1 (6 bases). The CDR3 has 13 amino acids. CDR1 is LNHDA, CDR2 SQIVND, per germline (reference sequence). V lost 6 bases to trimming and J lost 8 bases, with 16 bases between them. CDR3 DNA: TGTGCCAGTAGCTTCCGGGACACTAACGGCTACACCTTC. Its protein is CASSFRDTNGYTF.

This sequence joins TRBV28 and TRBJ1-2; D may be TRBD1 (5 bases). The CDR3 runs 13 residues. The germline V gene has CDR1 MDHEN and CDR2 SYDVKM. Between the trimmed V and J ends, which lost 2 bases and 5 bases, there was a span of 9 bases. CDR3 protein: CASSLGGDYGYTF. The CDR3 nucleotides read TGTGCCAGCAGTTTAGGAGGGGATTATGGCTACACCTTC.

Here the CDR3 reads CASSQFGRASDEQFF. The CDR3 nucleotides read TGCGCCAGCAGCCAATTCGGGAGGGCCTCGGATGAGCAGTTCTTC. This chain connects TRBV4-1 to TRBJ2-1; 8 bases align to TRBD2. The CDR3 contains 15 residues. V dropped 2 bases and J dropped 8; count of bases not matched to a gene: 8. Per the germline V gene, CDR1 is MGHRA and CDR2 is YSYEKL.

This chain links TRBV7-9 with TRBJ2-1, with TRBD2 identical over 14 bases. Germline V gene lookup returns CDR1 SEHNR and CDR2 FQNEAQ (reference sequence). V shed 2 bases and J 9 bases; nucleotides not matched to a gene: 6. CDR3 length equals 16 residues. The CDR3 DNA reads TGTGCCAGCAGCTTACCGGGACTAGCGGGAGTCAGTGAGCAGTTCTTC. This translates into CASSLPGLAGVSEQFF.